One and the same sample provided the 25 T cell receptor beta chains below, sequenced in a study of early T cells in non-severe SARS-CoV-2 infection. MiXCR was run by TCRdb on the 5' RACE reads, yielding one entry per CDR3 protein. The sample carries about 58,000 distinct CDR3 sequences, around 12% recorded once. The starting material was whole blood, obtained at baseline. The receptors come from an adult who was a healthcare worker with PCR-confirmed SARS-CoV-2 infection or an uninfected control (not recorded which). The donor label of this sample is uncertain.

This clonotype turned up a few times. The chain employs TRBV19 and TRBJ1-2; TRBD1 matches at 7 bases. The germline V gene encodes CDR1 LNHDA and CDR2 SQIVND (reference sequence). This CDR3 is 14 amino acids long. Trimming cost V 3 bases and J 3 bases; bases outside gene matches: 4. The CDR3 DNA reads TGTGCCAGTAGTATCCAAGGGGGCGACTATGGCTACACCTTC. Translated: CASSIQGGDYGYTF.

This chain links TRBV6-6 with TRBJ2-3; D tentatively fits TRBD1 or TRBD2 (7 bases each). The ends were cut back, 8 bases at V and 0 bases at J, with 15 bases in the middle. This CDR3 region has 15 residues. Germline V gene sequence: CDR1 MNHNY, CDR2 SVGAGI (reference sequence). CDR3 region: CASGGDSMSTDTQYF. As DNA, the CDR3 is TGTGCCAGCGGGGGGGACAGTATGAGCACAGATACGCAGTATTTT.

This clonotype showed up just a few times. The gene calls are TRBV20-1 and TRBJ2-1; tentative D call: TRBD2 (7 bases). CDR1 DFQATT and CDR2 SNEGSKA come from the germline V gene (reference sequence). The CDR3 sequence is 12 residues long. Trimming took 6 bases from V and 8 from J, leaving 14 bases between them. CDR3 loop: CSARRGAYEQFF. The CDR3 bases are TGCAGTGCGAGACGGGGGGCGTATGAGCAGTTCTTC.

This clonotype was detected ten times or more. V gene TRBV12-3 or TRBV12-4 combines with J gene TRBJ2-4; D is possibly TRBD2 (6 bases). The V gene lost 3 bases and the J gene lost 6 bases, with 12 bases spanning the gap. This CDR3 comprises 14 residues. The CDR3 DNA reads as TGTGCCAGCAGTTTGAGGCAGGGAGGAAACATTCAGTACTTC. It specifies CASSLRQGGNIQYF.

There are many counts of this clonotype. This chain uses TRBV6-1 with TRBJ2-5; D may be TRBD2 (6 bases). Trimming removed 2 bases at V and 5 bases at J, with 18 bases between. The CDR3 consists of 16 residues. Germline lookup yields CDR1 MNHNS and CDR2 SASEGT. The CDR3 DNA reads as TGTGCCAGCAGTGAACCCCGGACATCGGGGGTGGAGACCCAGTACTTC. This encodes CASSEPRTSGVETQYF.

This clonotype was seen ten or more times. The chain links TRBV2 to TRBJ2-3; D is possibly TRBD2 (5 bases). CDR1 and CDR2 (germline): SNHLY, FYNNEI. This CDR3 region has 13 residues. V was pared by 8 bases and J by 1 base, with 10 bases between. CDR3 amino acids: CASGSGGTDTQYF. The CDR3 DNA is TGTGCCAGCGGGAGTGGAGGCACAGATACGCAGTATTTT.

In its sample, this clonotype was seen many times. The chain has TRBV2 and TRBJ1-1; D call uncertain. With 4 bases removed from V and 9 bases from J, the gap between germline ends came to 12 bases. In germline, CDR1 is SNHLY, CDR2 FYNNEI. The CDR3 has 12 residues. The CDR3 sequence is CASSGPDSKAFF. The CDR3 DNA sequence: TGTGCCAGCAGTGGCCCCGATTCTAAAGCTTTCTTT.

V and J are TRBV6-2 or TRBV6-3 and TRBJ2-5; D is possibly TRBD1 (6 bases). The CDR3 covers 14 residues. Germline CDR1 is MNHEY and CDR2 is SVGEGT. V was pared by 6 bases and J by 5 bases, with 16 bases between. CDR3 amino acids: CASSRQAGEETQYF. The CDR3 nucleotides are TGTGCCAGCAGCCGACAGGCCGGGGAGGAGACCCAGTACTTC.

The rearrangement joins TRBV2 to TRBJ2-3, with TRBD2 matching 11 bases. This CDR3 comprises 16 residues. V shed 5 bases and J 2 bases; nucleotides not matched to a gene: 6. The germline V gene has CDR1 SNHLY and CDR2 FYNNEI. The DNA for the CDR3 is TGTGCCAGCAGTTTTCGGACTAGCGGGTTCACAGATACGCAGTATTTT. Encoded protein: CASSFRTSGFTDTQYF.

Only a few counts were recorded for this clonotype. The chain links TRBV5-1 to TRBJ1-2, with D possibly TRBD1 on 5 matching bases. V gave up 4 bases and J gave up 4 bases, with 20 bases separating them. Germline V lookup: CDR1 SGHRS, CDR2 YFSETQ. The CDR3 is 16 residues long. CDR3 loop: CASSPARGRGSYGYTF. In DNA form, the CDR3 reads TGCGCCAGCAGCCCCGCTCGGGGCAGAGGGAGCTATGGCTACACCTTC.

The rearrangement uses TRBV7-6 and TRBJ2-1; 8 bases are shared with TRBD2. Germline V gene sequence: CDR1 SGHVS, CDR2 FNYEAQ. The CDR3 runs 16 residues. After removal of 5 bases from V and 7 bases from J, the junction contained 13 bases not matched to a gene. The CDR3 nucleotides are TGTGCCAGCAGCCCGAGAGCGGGGGCCGCCCCAAATGAGCAGTTCTTC. This gives the protein CASSPRAGAAPNEQFF.

The gene calls are TRBV7-3 and TRBJ2-3; D tentatively reads TRBD1 or TRBD2 (5 bases each). CDR1 and CDR2 (germline): SGHTA, FQGTGA. V was cut by 5 bases and J by 10 bases, with 16 bases left in between. This CDR3 has 13 amino acids. The CDR3 nucleotides are TGTGCCAGCAGCCCAAATGGGGACGTTTCGCAGTATTTT. Translated, it gives CASSPNGDVSQYF.

The chain recombines TRBV25-1 with TRBJ1-5; D gene uncertain. This CDR3 is built from 14 residues. CDR1 MGHDK and CDR2 SYGVNS come from the germline V gene. With 0 bases removed from V and 3 bases from J, the gap between germline ends came to 6 bases. The CDR3 DNA sequence: TGTGCCAGCAGTGAATATATCGACAATCAGCCCCAGCATTTT. Amino acids: CASSEYIDNQPQHF.

The chain links TRBV29-1 to TRBJ1-5, with unresolved D. CDR1 SQVTM and CDR2 ANQGSEA come from the germline V gene. V dropped 6 bases and J dropped 0 bases, with 9 bases sitting between them. There are 13 residues in the CDR3. CDR3 coding DNA: TGCAGCGTGGGCTTAGGTAGCAATCAGCCCCAGCATTTT. It translates to CSVGLGSNQPQHF.

There are a few counts of this clonotype. V gene TRBV12-3 or TRBV12-4 combines with J gene TRBJ1-5, with TRBD1 matching over 8 bases. The CDR3 length is 14 residues. V lost 2 bases, J lost 5 bases, and 2 bases stayed unmatched. CDR3 sequence (DNA): TGTGCCAGCAGTTTACAGGGGGCCCATCAGCCCCAGCATTTT. This gives the protein CASSLQGAHQPQHF.

The rearrangement uses TRBV12-3 or TRBV12-4 and TRBJ1-5; TRBD1 is a possible D gene (5 bases). The CDR3 is made up of 14 amino acids. Trimming removed 7 bases at V and 4 bases at J, with 14 bases between. The CDR3 sequence: CASNLGTANQPQHF. The CDR3 coding sequence is TGTGCCAGCAACCTGGGGACGGCGAATCAGCCCCAGCATTTT.

This clonotype turned up a few times. This rearrangement joins TRBV20-1 to TRBJ2-3; D is possibly TRBD2 (5 bases). The germline V gene has CDR1 DFQATT and CDR2 SNEGSKA (reference sequence). The CDR3 has 13 amino acids. The V and J ends lost 5 bases and 12 bases respectively, with 21 bases between them. The CDR3 coding sequence is TGCAGTGCTCTGGACTTAGTCCACCACTACCAGTATTTT. This gives the protein CSALDLVHHYQYF.

This rearrangement joins TRBV25-1 to TRBJ2-2, with a possible D match to TRBD1 (5 bases). CDR1 and CDR2 (germline): MGHDK, SYGVNS. The CDR3 has 13 amino acids. V was shortened by 6 bases and J by 3 bases, with 8 bases between the two germline ends. In nucleotides, the CDR3 is TGTGCCAGCAGCAGGGCCCACACCGGGGAGCTGTTTTTT. Its translation is CASSRAHTGELFF.

At least ten counts were recorded for this clonotype. The rearrangement links TRBV30 to TRBJ2-1, with 10 bases fitting TRBD2. Germline V CDR1 and CDR2: GTSNPN, SVGIG (reference sequence). V trimming: 2 bases; J trimming: 12 bases; junction bases outside the gene matches: 7. The CDR3 totals 13 residues. DNA of the CDR3: TGTGCCTGGAGTACTAGCGGGGATTATCGGCAGTTCTTC. Translating gives CAWSTSGDYRQFF.

The chain uses TRBV20-1 and TRBJ1-2; possible D gene TRBD1, 6 bases. CDR3 size: 14 residues. The ends were cut back, 4 bases at V and 8 bases at J, with 20 bases in the middle. In germline, CDR1 is DFQATT, CDR2 SNEGSKA (reference sequence). The CDR3 DNA reads as TGCAGTGCTACCTACTCGGGGGCCCCGGACGGCTACACCTTC. Protein sequence: CSATYSGAPDGYTF.

This clonotype was detected a few times. J is TRBJ1-6 and V is TRBV6-1; no definite D call. The V and J ends lost 6 bases and 7 bases respectively, with 16 bases between them. The CDR3 is 15 residues long. The germline CDR1 and CDR2 sequences are MNHNS and SASEGT. The CDR3 sequence: CASRPPRTANSPLHF. CDR3 nucleotides: TGTGCCAGCAGACCCCCCCGCACAGCAAATTCACCCCTCCACTTT.

The chain couples TRBV10-2 to TRBJ2-5; D gene unclear. V gave up 2 bases and J gave up 4 bases, with 5 bases separating them. CDR1 and CDR2 from the germline V gene are WSHSY and SAAADI. The CDR3 consists of 12 residues. CDR3 sequence reads: CASSEPGETQYF. The CDR3 coding sequence is TGCGCCAGCAGTGAGCCCGGAGAGACCCAGTACTTC.

The rearrangement joins TRBV9 to TRBJ2-2; D may match TRBD1 or TRBD2 (5 bases each). V lost 0 bases and J 2 bases, leaving 11 bases between the germline ends. The CDR3 length is 16 residues. Germline loops: CDR1 SGDLS, CDR2 YYNGEE. The CDR3 region is CASSVEAGTNTGELFF. CDR3 coding DNA: TGTGCCAGCAGCGTAGAGGCAGGGACCAACACCGGGGAGCTGTTTTTT. The whole variable domain, remainder taken from reference TRBV9 and TRBJ2-2, is DSGVTQTPKHLITATGQRVTLRCSPRSGDLSVYWYQQSLDQGLQFLIQYYNGEERAKGNILERFSAQQFPDLHSELNLSSLELGDSALYFCASSVEAGTNTGELFFGEGSRLTVL.

This clonotype showed up many times. The chain is built from TRBV24-1 and TRBJ1-1; no clear D. In germline, CDR1 is KGHDR, CDR2 SFDVKD. Trimming cost V 7 bases and J 1 base, with 9 bases left between them. The CDR3 is made up of 13 amino acids. The CDR3 here is CATRAEWNTEAFF. CDR3 sequence (DNA): TGTGCCACCAGGGCAGAATGGAACACTGAAGCTTTCTTT.

The table lists this clonotype with a few counts. This chain links TRBV12-3 or TRBV12-4 with TRBJ1-4, with 9 bases matching TRBD1. V lost 3 bases, J lost 0 bases, and 14 bases stayed unmatched. The CDR3 runs 20 residues. The CDR3 loop reads CASSLGPGGQGLATNEKLFF. The CDR3, as DNA: TGTGCCAGCAGTTTGGGGCCCGGGGGACAGGGACTTGCAACTAATGAAAAACTGTTTTTT.